This entry concerns a single TCR beta chain. Antigen: not known. The method was immunoSEQ multiplex PCR; TCRdb's version includes in-frame clones alone and lacks a portion of them. In the table there are fewer than 60,000 clones, about 81% of which are singletons. This sample was included in a study of vaccination effects on CD4 cells after COVID-19. CD4+ T cells were isolated after around ten days of culture. Two doses of BNT162b2 or mRNA-1273 vaccine were administered to participants. The CDR3 contains 18 residues. Germline-derived CDR1 and CDR2 are SNHLY and FYNNEI. Trimming took 1 base from V and 2 from J; bases not matched to a gene: 7.

The TCR comes from a human donor who received a COVID-19 vaccine. Sequencing was performed on CD4+ T cells from PBMCs cultured without peptide, taken after COVID-19 vaccination. The chain links TRBV2 to TRBJ2-5; 13 bases are a match to TRBD2. The CDR3 here is CASSEGLAGGEAQETQYF. CDR3 in DNA: TGTGCCAGCAGTGAAGGACTAGCGGGAGGCGAAGCTCAAGAGACCCAGTACTTC.